Included here is one T cell receptor (beta chain) sequence, with context. These data are taken from a study of shared clonotypes between healthy human individuals. The repertoire was sequenced with immunoSEQ multiplex PCR; TCRdb's copy has only in-frame clones and lacks some. The sample lists around 2.1 million clones; nearly 97% were seen once. Trimming pared 1 base from V and 0 bases from J, leaving 13 bases between. This CDR3 comprises 16 residues. Germline-derived CDR1 and CDR2 are SGHTA and FQGNSA. The sequencing input was naive CD4+ T cells sorted from blood. Described subset: CD45RA+ positively selected. The chain uses TRBV7-2 and TRBJ2-7; D is possibly TRBD2 (5 bases). This TCR was recovered from a man aged 18 to 30 in good health. CDR3 loop: CASSLDRVSASYEQYF. The CDR3 nucleotides are TGTGCCAGCAGCTTAGATCGGGTTAGCGCCTCCTACGAGCAGTACTTC.